This TCR beta chain was recovered during a study of brain metastases from non-small cell lung cancer. The length of the CDR3 is 15 residues. Germline V gives CDR1 SGDLS, CDR2 YYNGEE. V lost 0 bases to trimming and J lost 3 bases, with 12 bases between them. Sequenced by immunoSEQ multiplex PCR; TCRdb stores in-frame clones only, minus some. In the table there are 1,500 to 2,000 clones, 91% of which are singletons. Material for sequencing was tumor-adjacent normal tissue. This chain uses TRBV9 with TRBJ2-5; perhaps TRBD1 as D (6 bases). The sequence was obtained from a donor at least 40 years old with non-small cell lung cancer. In DNA, the CDR3 is TGTGCCAGCAGCGTAGATGTCAGGGGAAAAGAGACCCAGTACTTC. Translation: CASSVDVRGKETQYF. The full variable domain, with the rest looked up from reference TRBV9 and TRBJ2-5, is DSGVTQTPKHLITATGQRVTLRCSPRSGDLSVYWYQQSLDQGLQFLIQYYNGEERAKGNILERFSAQQFPDLHSELNLSSLELGDSALYFCASSVDVRGKETQYFGPGTRLLVL.